These 8 T cell receptor beta chains were sequenced from one sample in a study of shared clonotypes between healthy human individuals. The table came from immunoSEQ multiplex PCR; TCRdb's copy has only in-frame clones and leaves some out. Of a few million clones listed, just under 95% were seen once; the top ten hold less than 2%. Only CD45RO-negative cells positively selected for CCR7 counted as naive CD8 cells, so terminally differentiated effector memory CD45RA+ cells were excluded. Material for sequencing was naive CD8+ T cells from PBMCs. The receptors here all came from a man between 18 and 35 years old in good health. Some clones in this sample may be carry-over from other donors' samples.

Comment on this clone: The sample contains more than one DNA sequence encoding this CDR3. The chain links TRBV10-3 to TRBJ2-2; D gene uncertain. The CDR3 totals 13 residues. The germline V and J ends were trimmed by 3 bases and 6 bases, with 8 bases remaining between them. Germline-derived CDR1 and CDR2 are ENHRY and SYGVKD. The chain's CDR3 is CAISESGSGELFF. Here the CDR3 DNA reads TGTGCCATCAGTGAATCGGGTTCCGGGGAGCTGTTTTTT.

The V call is TRBV27, the J call TRBJ2-1, with D hard to call. Per germline, CDR1 MNHEY and CDR2 SMNVEV (reference sequence). The CDR3 is 13 amino acids. V was pared by 5 bases and J by 5 bases, with 10 bases between. The CDR3 DNA reads TGTGCCAGCAGTCCCCTGGGGAACAATGAGCAGTTCTTC. As protein: CASSPLGNNEQFF.

The chain joins TRBV4-3 to TRBJ2-4, with D maybe TRBD1 (6 bases). V gave up 2 bases and J gave up 12 bases, with 11 bases separating them. Germline V CDR1 and CDR2: LGHNA, YSLEER. This CDR3 spans 12 amino acids. The CDR3 nucleotides are TGCGCCAGCAGCCAACCTGGGGGCCGTCAGTACTTC. Protein sequence: CASSQPGGRQYF.

The chain employs TRBV5-1 and TRBJ2-5, with D tentatively TRBD1 (5 bases). Germline V CDR1 and CDR2: SGHRS, YFSETQ. The CDR3 loop spans 15 amino acids. Trimming took 0 bases from V and 5 from J, leaving 14 bases between them. The chain's CDR3 is CASSLGQSAWETQYF. The DNA for the CDR3 is TGCGCCAGCAGCTTGGGACAGAGCGCGTGGGAGACCCAGTACTTC.

The CDR3, as DNA: TGCGCCAGCAGCCAGGGACTAGCGGGAGCACTCTACAATGAGCAGTTCTTC. It specifies CASSQGLAGALYNEQFF. The chain joins TRBV10-2 to TRBJ2-1; 14 bases match TRBD2. This CDR3 contains 17 residues. Germline V gene lookup returns CDR1 WSHSY and CDR2 SAAADI. V lost 6 bases to trimming and J lost 3 bases; unmatched junction nucleotides: 7.

The gene calls are TRBV4-1 and TRBJ1-1; D perhaps matches TRBD1 (5 bases). Trimming pared 0 bases from V and 6 bases from J, leaving 11 bases between. The CDR3 runs 14 residues. Germline CDR1 MGHRA, CDR2 YSYEKL. The CDR3: CASSQEAGVPEAFF. DNA for the CDR3: TGCGCCAGCAGCCAAGAGGCGGGGGTTCCTGAAGCTTTCTTT.

The rearrangement uses TRBV11-2 and TRBJ2-7, with D uncertain. The germline V and J ends were trimmed by 1 base and 3 bases, with 10 bases remaining between them. Per the germline V gene, CDR1 is SGHAT and CDR2 is FQNNGV. The CDR3 spans 14 residues. DNA of the CDR3: TGTGCCAGCAGCTTAGGGGTCAGATTCTACGAGCAGTACTTC. Protein product: CASSLGVRFYEQYF.

DNA of the CDR3: TGTGCCAGCAAATGGGTCCGGGACAGGGGAAGCGCAACTAATGAAAAACTGTTTTTT. Translation: CASKWVRDRGSATNEKLFF. The chain combines TRBV2 with TRBJ1-4; 10 bases fit TRBD1. From germline, CDR1 is SNHLY and CDR2 FYNNEI. V was clipped by 7 bases and J by 0 bases; unmatched bases: 14. The CDR3 loop spans 19 amino acids.